Here is one T cell receptor (beta chain) with its context. The germline CDR1 and CDR2 sequences are SGHRS and YFSETQ. This CDR3 has 14 amino acids. Trimming took 0 bases from V and 5 from J, leaving 9 bases between them. The use of a sample-barcoded 5' primer and a J-beta primer mix characterized a second PCR of about 6 to 12 cycles. Using its own MiXCR run on the 5' RACE reads, TCRdb lists one record per CDR3 protein. Among 750,000 to 1,000,000 distinct CDR3 sequences, roughly 28% were seen once, and the ten largest hold roughly a tenth. The data are from a study of blood T cells in healthy people across ages. In addition, the sample was reused for a study of T cells of mothers and their children.

Sequencing was carried out using blood. The gene calls are TRBV5-1 and TRBJ1-5, with D hard to call. This TCR came from a woman aged 40 to 50 in good health. This chain's CDR3 is CASSLGEADQPQHF. The CDR3 region has the DNA TGCGCCAGCAGCTTGGGGGAAGCGGATCAGCCCCAGCATTTT.